These T cell receptor beta chains were read from a single sample in a study of blood T cells in healthy people across ages. Each CDR3 protein is one row after TCRdb ran MiXCR on the 5' RACE reads. The sample includes about 510,000 distinct CDR3 sequences, over 25% of them seen just once. These data were likewise used in another study, on T cells of mothers and their children.

Sample: blood. These receptors all come from a boy younger than 10 in good health. Both conserved end residues are part of each CDR3. A D gene is named only where the DNA matches it firmly. Some rows mark clone size as missing; the rest say once, few, many or name a class of expanded clone.

cdr3_length j_call v_call clone_size d_call cdr3_aa cdr3_nt
15 TRBJ1-2 TRBV18 few - CASSELTPTNYGYTF TGTGCCAGCTCAGAACTGACACCAACTAACTATGGCTACACCTTC
14 TRBJ2-1 TRBV12-3/TRBV12-4 - TRBD2 CASSLWGGNNEQFF TGTGCCAGCAGTTTGTGGGGGGGAAACAATGAGCAGTTCTTC
12 TRBJ2-7 TRBV7-2 - - CASSPLDDEQYF TGTGCCAGCAGCCCGCTGGATGACGAGCAGTACTTC
15 TRBJ2-7 TRBV20-1 - - CSARDVAESSYEQYF TGCAGTGCTAGAGATGTAGCGGAGAGCTCCTACGAGCAGTACTTC
15 TRBJ2-7 TRBV28 - - CASSFSGRSGYEQYF TGTGCCAGCAGTTTCTCAGGGCGATCAGGCTACGAGCAGTACTTC
15 TRBJ2-5 TRBV6-5 few TRBD2 CASSRLALSGETQYF TGTGCCAGCAGTCGACTAGCCCTATCCGGGGAGACCCAGTACTTC
15 TRBJ1-1 TRBV7-8 - - CTSSLAKTANTEAFF TGTACCAGCAGCTTAGCAAAAACAGCGAACACTGAAGCTTTCTTT
12 TRBJ2-1 TRBV29-1 few - CSVEGRYNEQFF TGCAGCGTTGAGGGCCGCTACAATGAGCAGTTCTTC
15 TRBJ2-1 TRBV19 few - CASSPEGVAYNEQFF TGTGCCAGTAGTCCCGAAGGTGTTGCCTACAATGAGCAGTTCTTC
15 TRBJ2-7 TRBV4-1 few TRBD2 CASSRELAEFYEQYF TGCGCCAGCAGCCGAGAACTAGCGGAATTCTACGAGCAGTACTTC
18 TRBJ2-7 TRBV7-8 - TRBD2 CASSLWSSGGSQVYEQYF TGTGCCAGCAGCTTATGGTCTAGCGGGGGATCGCAGGTATACGAGCAGTACTTC
14 TRBJ1-2 TRBV27 few - CASSLAGRVGGYTF TGTGCCAGCAGTTTAGCAGGGCGGGTCGGGGGCTACACCTTC
15 TRBJ1-2 TRBV12-5 few TRBD1 CASGRTWTGGNGYTF TGTGCTAGTGGCCGCACCTGGACAGGGGGGAATGGCTACACCTTC
14 TRBJ1-1 TRBV6-5 - - CASSNRASNTEAFF TGTGCCAGCAGTAACAGGGCGTCAAACACTGAAGCTTTCTTT
18 TRBJ2-7 TRBV21-1 - - CASNRTSGQPRATYEQYF TGTGCCAGCAATAGGACTAGCGGGCAACCCCGAGCGACCTACGAGCAGTACTTC
14 TRBJ1-5 TRBV11-2 many - CASSLDGRNQPQHF TGTGCCAGCAGCTTAGATGGCCGCAATCAGCCCCAGCATTTT
18 TRBJ2-5 TRBV12-3/TRBV12-4 - TRBD2 CASSLYFLKAGGEETQYF TGTGCCAGCAGTCTATACTTCCTGAAAGCGGGAGGTGAAGAGACCCAGTACTTC
16 TRBJ1-2 TRBV3-1 few - CASSHFRAGTNYGYTF TGTGCCAGCAGCCATTTTCGCGCAGGGACTAACTATGGCTACACCTTC
15 TRBJ2-1 TRBV10-2 - TRBD2 CASREPTSPYNEQFF TGCGCCAGCAGGGAACCGACTAGCCCGTACAATGAGCAGTTCTTC
15 TRBJ2-4 TRBV27 few - CASSLSSAAKNIQYF TGTGCCAGCAGTTTATCGTCAGCTGCCAAAAACATTCAGTACTTC
16 TRBJ2-1 TRBV6-2/TRBV6-3 - TRBD2 CASSYLIAGDYNEQFF TGTGCCAGCAGTTATTTAATAGCGGGAGACTACAATGAGCAGTTCTTC
17 TRBJ2-1 TRBV7-8 few TRBD2 CASNPVRGLAVYNEQFF TGTGCCAGCAACCCGGTACGTGGACTAGCGGTTTACAATGAGCAGTTCTTC
15 TRBJ1-4 TRBV9 - - CASSVGGSVYEKLFF TGTGCCAGCAGCGTAGGCGGGTCGGTGTATGAAAAACTGTTTTTT
17 TRBJ2-3 TRBV5-1 - TRBD2 CASRQLAGDSFTDTQYF TGCGCCAGCAGGCAACTAGCGGGGGATTCCTTCACAGATACGCAGTATTTT
15 TRBJ2-2 TRBV3-1 few TRBD1 CASSPYRGGAGELFF TGTGCCAGCAGCCCCTACAGGGGCGGCGCCGGGGAGCTGTTTTTT
12 TRBJ2-5 TRBV19 - - CASRDGGRSQYF TGTGCCAGTAGGGACGGTGGTCGGTCCCAGTACTTC
14 TRBJ2-2 TRBV14 few - CASSTLTVTGELFF TGTGCCAGCAGCACCTTGACCGTCACCGGGGAGCTGTTTTTT
14 TRBJ1-1 TRBV24-1 few - CATSDLYKNTEAFF TGTGCCACCAGTGATTTGTACAAGAACACTGAAGCTTTCTTT
17 TRBJ2-4 TRBV28 - TRBD1 CASSSFGQGVAKNIQYF TGTGCCAGCAGTTCATTTGGACAGGGGGTGGCCAAAAACATTCAGTACTTC
16 TRBJ2-2 TRBV15 - - CATSPPQAGRTGELFF TGTGCCACCAGTCCCCCACAGGCGGGGAGGACCGGGGAGCTGTTTTTT
16 TRBJ2-1 TRBV7-9 few TRBD2 CASSSPGLKSYNEQFF TGTGCCAGCAGTTCGCCGGGACTAAAATCCTACAATGAGCAGTTCTTC
15 TRBJ1-4 TRBV9 - - CASSVEWGANEKLFF TGTGCCAGCAGCGTAGAATGGGGGGCTAATGAAAAACTGTTTTTT
16 TRBJ1-1 TRBV7-2 - TRBD1 CASSLRYRGMNTEAFF TGTGCCAGCAGCTTACGGTACAGGGGAATGAACACTGAAGCTTTCTTT
13 TRBJ2-2 TRBV2 few - CASNPGGAGELFF TGTGCCAGCAATCCAGGGGGGGCCGGGGAGCTGTTTTTT
15 TRBJ2-7 TRBV6-6 - TRBD1 CASSYSQTGFYEQYF TGTGCCAGCAGTTACTCGCAGACAGGGTTTTACGAGCAGTACTTC
14 TRBJ1-2 TRBV25-1 - TRBD1 CASSGWTGNYGYTF TGTGCCAGCAGTGGATGGACAGGGAACTATGGCTACACCTTC
12 TRBJ2-3 TRBV29-1 - - CSVIEAADTQYF TGCAGCGTTATAGAGGCGGCAGATACGCAGTATTTT
14 TRBJ2-5 TRBV6-2/TRBV6-3 - - CASNLKTGDETQYF TGTGCCAGCAATCTCAAGACGGGAGATGAGACCCAGTACTTC
14 TRBJ2-7 TRBV6-6 many TRBD1 CASSERQGAYEQYF TGTGCCAGCAGTGAGCGACAGGGAGCCTACGAGCAGTACTTC
14 TRBJ2-1 TRBV20-1 few TRBD2 CSASYGTIDNEQFF TGCAGTGCGAGCTACGGGACTATCGACAATGAGCAGTTCTTC
15 TRBJ1-5 TRBV27 - - CASSSQGFRNQPQHF TGTGCCAGCAGTTCCCAGGGTTTCCGCAATCAGCCCCAGCATTTT
14 TRBJ1-1 TRBV3-1 many TRBD1 CASSQRTGVTEAFF TGTGCCAGCAGCCAGAGGACAGGGGTTACTGAAGCTTTCTTT
12 TRBJ2-2 TRBV4-3 - - CASSQDQGELFF TGCGCCAGCAGCCAAGATCAGGGGGAGCTGTTTTTT
14 TRBJ1-5 TRBV6-1 - - CASRGTPHNQPQHF TGTGCCAGCCGCGGGACCCCCCATAATCAGCCCCAGCATTTT
14 TRBJ1-2 TRBV10-3 few - CAISERATGSGYTF TGTGCCATCAGTGAACGGGCCACCGGGTCAGGCTACACCTTC
14 TRBJ2-7 TRBV20-1 - TRBD2 CSAGTSGLSYEQYF TGCAGTGCCGGGACTAGCGGCCTCTCCTACGAGCAGTACTTC
15 TRBJ1-2 TRBV15 - - CATSRDRQGNYGYTF TGTGCCACCAGCAGGGACCGCCAGGGGAACTATGGCTACACCTTC
13 TRBJ2-3 TRBV29-1 - - CSVGRGSTDTQYF TGCAGCGTTGGACGGGGTAGCACAGATACGCAGTATTTT
18 TRBJ2-5 TRBV4-3 - TRBD2 CASSQPLVGSGSTETQYF TGCGCCAGCAGCCAACCCCTTGTGGGTAGCGGGAGTACGGAGACCCAGTACTTC
21 TRBJ2-5 TRBV29-1 - - CSVEAGAGGDVGLGKQETQYF TGCAGCGTTGAAGCGGGGGCCGGGGGAGATGTAGGACTAGGAAAACAAGAGACCCAGTACTTC
16 TRBJ2-7 TRBV25-1 few TRBD1 CASSETRGTGAYEQYF TGTGCCAGCAGTGAAACGAGAGGGACAGGGGCCTACGAGCAGTACTTC
14 TRBJ2-5 TRBV6-2/TRBV6-3 - TRBD1 CASSYADRQETQYF TGTGCCAGCAGTTACGCGGACAGGCAAGAGACCCAGTACTTC
16 TRBJ1-1 TRBV14 many TRBD1 CASSRRTGGAWTEAFF TGTGCCAGCAGCCGTAGGACAGGGGGCGCCTGGACTGAAGCTTTCTTT